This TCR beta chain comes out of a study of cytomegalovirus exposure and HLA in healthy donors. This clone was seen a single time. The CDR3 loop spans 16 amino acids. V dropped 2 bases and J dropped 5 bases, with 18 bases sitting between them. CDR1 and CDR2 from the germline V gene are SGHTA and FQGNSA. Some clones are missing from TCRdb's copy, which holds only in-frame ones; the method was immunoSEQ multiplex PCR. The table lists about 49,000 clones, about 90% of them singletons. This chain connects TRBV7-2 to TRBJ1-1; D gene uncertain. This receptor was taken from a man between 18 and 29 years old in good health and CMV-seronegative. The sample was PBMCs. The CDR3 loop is CASSLSRVLYMTEAFF. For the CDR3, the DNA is TGTGCCAGCAGCTTATCGCGGGTGCTTTATATGACTGAAGCTTTCTTT. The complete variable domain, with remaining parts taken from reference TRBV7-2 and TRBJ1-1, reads GAGVSQSPSNKVTEKGKDVELRCDPISGHTALYWYRQSLGQGLEFLIYFQGNSAPDKSGLPSDRFSAERTGGSVSTLTIQRTQQEDSAVYLCASSLSRVLYMTEAFFGQGTRLTVV.